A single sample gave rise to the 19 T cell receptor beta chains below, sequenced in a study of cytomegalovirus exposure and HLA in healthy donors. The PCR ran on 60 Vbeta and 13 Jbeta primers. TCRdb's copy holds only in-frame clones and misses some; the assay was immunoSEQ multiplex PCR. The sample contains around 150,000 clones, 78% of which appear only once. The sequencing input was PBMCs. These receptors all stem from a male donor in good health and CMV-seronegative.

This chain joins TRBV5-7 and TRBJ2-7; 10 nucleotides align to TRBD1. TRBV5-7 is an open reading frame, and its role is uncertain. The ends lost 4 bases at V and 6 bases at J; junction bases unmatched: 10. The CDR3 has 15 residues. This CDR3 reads CASSGGQGVPLEQYF. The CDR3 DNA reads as TGTGCCAGCAGCGGAGGACAGGGGGTCCCTCTCGAGCAGTACTTC.

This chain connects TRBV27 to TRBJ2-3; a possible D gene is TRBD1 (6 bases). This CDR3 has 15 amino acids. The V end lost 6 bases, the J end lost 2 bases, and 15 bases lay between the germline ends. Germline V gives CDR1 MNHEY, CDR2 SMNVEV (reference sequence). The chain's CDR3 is CASSRKDSYTDTQYF. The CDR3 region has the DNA TGTGCCAGCAGCCGGAAGGACAGCTACACAGATACGCAGTATTTT.

CDR3 coding DNA: TGTGCCAGCCGGAAGACCGGGGGGCTCCAAGAGACCCAGTACTTC. Translated: CASRKTGGLQETQYF. This chain links TRBV6-5 with TRBJ2-5, with D perhaps TRBD2 (7 bases). CDR3 length: 15 residues. CDR1 is MNHEY and CDR2 is SVGAGI in the germline V gene. Trimming pared 8 bases from V and 1 base from J, leaving 17 bases between.

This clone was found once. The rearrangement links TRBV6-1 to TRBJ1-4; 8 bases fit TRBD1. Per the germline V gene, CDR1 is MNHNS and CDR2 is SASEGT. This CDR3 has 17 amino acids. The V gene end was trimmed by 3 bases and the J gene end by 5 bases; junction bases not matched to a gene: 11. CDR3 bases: TGTGCCAGCAGTGAGGCCCGTACAGGGGGTGACAATGAAAAACTGTTTTTT. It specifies CASSEARTGGDNEKLFF.

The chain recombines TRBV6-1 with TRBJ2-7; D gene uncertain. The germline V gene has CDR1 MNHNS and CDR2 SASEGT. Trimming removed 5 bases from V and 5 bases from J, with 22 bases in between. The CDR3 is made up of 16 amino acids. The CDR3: CASSKETAVRSDEQYF. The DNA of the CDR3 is TGTGCCAGCAGTAAAGAAACAGCTGTCCGGTCCGACGAGCAGTACTTC.

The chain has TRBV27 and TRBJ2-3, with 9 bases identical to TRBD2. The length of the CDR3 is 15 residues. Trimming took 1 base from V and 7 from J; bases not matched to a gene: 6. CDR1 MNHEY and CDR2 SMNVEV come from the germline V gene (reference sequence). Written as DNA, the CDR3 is TGTGCCAGCAGTTTATTGGCGGGAGGGCCACATACGCAGTATTTT. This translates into CASSLLAGGPHTQYF.

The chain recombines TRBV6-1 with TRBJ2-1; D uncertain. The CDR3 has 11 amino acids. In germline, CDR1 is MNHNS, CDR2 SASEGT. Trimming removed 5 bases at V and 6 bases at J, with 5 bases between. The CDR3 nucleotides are TGTGCCAGCAGTTACGGCAATGAGCAGTTCTTC. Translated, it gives CASSYGNEQFF.

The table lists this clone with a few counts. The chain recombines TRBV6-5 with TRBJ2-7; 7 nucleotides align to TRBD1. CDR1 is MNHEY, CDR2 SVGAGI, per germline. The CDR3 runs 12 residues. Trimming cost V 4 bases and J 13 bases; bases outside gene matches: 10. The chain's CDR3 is CASSSSPGQPYF. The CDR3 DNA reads TGTGCCAGCAGTTCTTCACCGGGACAGCCTTACTTC.

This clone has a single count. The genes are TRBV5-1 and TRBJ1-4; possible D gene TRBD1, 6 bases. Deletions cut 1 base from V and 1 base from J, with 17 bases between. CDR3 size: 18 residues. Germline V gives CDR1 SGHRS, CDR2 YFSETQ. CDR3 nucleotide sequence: TGCGCCAGCAGCTTGAAGGGGGGGATCCGTATAACTAATGAAAAACTGTTTTTT. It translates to CASSLKGGIRITNEKLFF.

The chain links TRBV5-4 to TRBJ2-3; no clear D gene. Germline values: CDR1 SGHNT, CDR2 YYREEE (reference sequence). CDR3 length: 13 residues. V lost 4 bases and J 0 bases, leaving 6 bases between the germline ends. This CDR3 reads CASSQTSTDTQYF. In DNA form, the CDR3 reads TGTGCCAGCAGCCAGACTAGCACAGATACGCAGTATTTT.

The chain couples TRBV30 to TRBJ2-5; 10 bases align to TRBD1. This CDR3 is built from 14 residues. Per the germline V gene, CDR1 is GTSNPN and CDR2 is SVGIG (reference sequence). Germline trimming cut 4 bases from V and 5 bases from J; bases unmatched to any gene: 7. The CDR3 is CAWNRGQGMETQYF. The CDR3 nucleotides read TGTGCCTGGAACCGGGGACAGGGGATGGAGACCCAGTACTTC.

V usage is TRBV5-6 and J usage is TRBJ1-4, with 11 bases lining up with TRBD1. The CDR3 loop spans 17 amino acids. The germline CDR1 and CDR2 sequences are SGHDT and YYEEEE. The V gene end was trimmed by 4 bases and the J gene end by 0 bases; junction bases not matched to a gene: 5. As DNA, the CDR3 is TGTGCCAGCAGCCCCCGGACAGGGGGCACAACTAATGAAAAACTGTTTTTT. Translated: CASSPRTGGTTNEKLFF.

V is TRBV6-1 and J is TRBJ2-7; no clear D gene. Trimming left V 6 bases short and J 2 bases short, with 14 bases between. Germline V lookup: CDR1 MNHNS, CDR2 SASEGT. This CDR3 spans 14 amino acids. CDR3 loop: CASRSTILPYEQYF. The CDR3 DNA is TGTGCCAGCAGGAGTACCATATTACCCTACGAGCAGTACTTC.

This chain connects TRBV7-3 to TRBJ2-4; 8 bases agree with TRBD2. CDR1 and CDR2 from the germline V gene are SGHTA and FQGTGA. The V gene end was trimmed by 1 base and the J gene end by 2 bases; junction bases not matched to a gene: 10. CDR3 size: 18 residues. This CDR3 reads CASSLRVSGEGTKNIQYF. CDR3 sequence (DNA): TGTGCCAGCAGCTTAAGGGTTAGCGGGGAGGGAACCAAAAACATTCAGTACTTC.

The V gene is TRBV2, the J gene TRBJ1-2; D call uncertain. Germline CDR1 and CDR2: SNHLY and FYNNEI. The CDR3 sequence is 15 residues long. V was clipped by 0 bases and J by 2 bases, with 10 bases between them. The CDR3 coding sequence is TGTGCCAGCAGTGAAGCAGGCGGTCGGAACTATGGCTACACCTTC. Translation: CASSEAGGRNYGYTF.

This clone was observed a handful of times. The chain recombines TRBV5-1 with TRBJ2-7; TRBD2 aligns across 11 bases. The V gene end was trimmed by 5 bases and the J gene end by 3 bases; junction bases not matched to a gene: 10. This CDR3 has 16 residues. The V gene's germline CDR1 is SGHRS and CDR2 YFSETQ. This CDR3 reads CASSPGSGRAVYEQYF. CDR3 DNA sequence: TGCGCCAGCAGTCCCGGTAGCGGGAGGGCCGTCTACGAGCAGTACTTC.

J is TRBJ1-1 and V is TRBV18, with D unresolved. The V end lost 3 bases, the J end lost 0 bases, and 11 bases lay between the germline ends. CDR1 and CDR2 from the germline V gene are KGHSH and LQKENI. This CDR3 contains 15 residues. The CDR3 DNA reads TGTGCCAGCTCACCTTTAAACAGCCTGAACACTGAAGCTTTCTTT. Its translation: CASSPLNSLNTEAFF.

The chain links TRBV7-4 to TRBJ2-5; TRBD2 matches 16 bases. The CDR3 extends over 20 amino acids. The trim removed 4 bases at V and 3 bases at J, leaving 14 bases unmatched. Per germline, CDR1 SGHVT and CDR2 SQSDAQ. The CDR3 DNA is TGTGCCAGCAGCTCGGAGGAACCGGGACTAGCGGGGGGGGCGGAAGAGACCCAGTACTTC. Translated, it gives CASSSEEPGLAGGAEETQYF.

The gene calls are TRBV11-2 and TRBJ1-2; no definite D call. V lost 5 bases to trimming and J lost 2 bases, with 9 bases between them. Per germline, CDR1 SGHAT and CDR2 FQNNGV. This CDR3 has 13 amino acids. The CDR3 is CASSRLDNYGYTF. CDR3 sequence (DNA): TGTGCCAGCAGCCGACTAGACAACTATGGCTACACCTTC.